The clone carrying this TCR beta chain is categorized as medium-sized. This specimen comes from a study of radiation and T cells in renal cell carcinoma. This table comes from immunoSEQ multiplex PCR, and its TCRdb copy is limited to in-frame clones, with some not included. In the table there are about 91,000 clones, 82% of which are singletons. CDR1 is SGDLS and CDR2 is YYNGEE in the germline V gene. The CDR3 consists of 20 residues. The V segment lost 0 bases and the J segment 0 bases; nucleotides outside the gene matches: 17. Time point indicated: baseline pretreatment blood. Described treatment: 15 Gy SBRT to primary tumor, nephrectomy 4 weeks later.

The V and J genes are TRBV9 and TRBJ1-1; TRBD1 matches at 7 bases. This receptor was taken from a man in his 60s with renal cell carcinoma. This sample comprised blood, obtained from a patient whose treatment included radiotherapy and nephrectomy. The CDR3 coding sequence is TGTGCCAGCAGCGTAGAGGTCGGAGGAACAGGGGAGGGGATGAACACTGAAGCTTTCTTT. Translating it yields CASSVEVGGTGEGMNTEAFF.